The 27 T cell receptor beta chains given below trace back to one sample, sequenced in a study of low-dose radiotherapy and immunotherapy resistance in tumors. The TCRs were subjected to amplification over approximately 19 PCR cycles employing a constant-region primer in conjunction with a V-primer adapter. In TCRdb, the reads were re-called with MiXCR into one record per CDR3 protein. The data hold fewer than 60,000 distinct CDR3 sequences, with about 10% observed a single time. Time point reported: before trial treatment. The material was PBMCs, obtained before treatment. The receptors come from a female donor with ovarian cancer.

As to this clonotype: A far larger clone is just one base off, so this is likely a read error. The V gene is TRBV7-6, the J gene TRBJ2-1, with 7 bases that match TRBD2. The CDR3 consists of 15 residues. Per the germline V gene, CDR1 is SGHVS and CDR2 is FNYEAQ. V lost 5 bases and J lost 13; bases outside the gene matches: 17. The CDR3, as DNA: TGTGCCAGCAGCCCCGTGGGGAGGGGCCAAGAGACCCAGTTCTTC. Protein: CASSPVGRGQETQFF.

This clonotype qualifies as medium-sized. This chain connects TRBV13 to TRBJ2-5; 10 nucleotides match TRBD1. Germline CDR1 is PRHDT and CDR2 is FYEKMQ (reference sequence). Trimming removed 5 bases from V and 4 bases from J; junction bases left unmatched: 7. The CDR3 is made up of 15 amino acids. The CDR3 protein is CASSRGTGERETQYF. Here the CDR3 DNA reads TGTGCCAGCAGCAGAGGGACAGGGGAGAGAGAGACCCAGTACTTC.

The chain employs TRBV30 and TRBJ1-5, with D hard to call. V was pared by 4 bases and J by 1 base, with 17 bases between. Germline-derived CDR1 and CDR2 are GTSNPN and SVGIG (reference sequence). CDR3 length equals 16 residues. The CDR3: CAWNQPGRGSNQPQHF. The DNA of the CDR3 is TGTGCCTGGAATCAACCGGGTCGAGGGAGCAATCAGCCCCAGCATTTT.

This clonotype was counted ten times or more. The V gene is TRBV5-1, the J gene TRBJ2-7; perhaps D is TRBD1 or TRBD2 (5 bases each). V was shortened by 1 base and J by 2 bases, with 16 bases between the two germline ends. From germline, CDR1 is SGHRS and CDR2 YFSETQ. This CDR3 is 16 amino acids long. The CDR3 DNA follows: TGCGCCAGCAGCTTGATCGGGACCGCTGGGCCCTACGAGCAGTACTTC. Translated: CASSLIGTAGPYEQYF.

This clonotype was seen many times. V is TRBV9 and J is TRBJ2-1, with D maybe TRBD2 (6 bases). This CDR3 is 15 amino acids long. The V end was cut by 3 bases, the J end by 8 bases, with 18 bases between. In germline, CDR1 is SGDLS, CDR2 YYNGEE. In DNA, the CDR3 is TGTGCCAGCAGCGCACCGGGGGACGGCTTCTATGAGCAGTTCTTC. Residues: CASSAPGDGFYEQFF.

This clonotype showed up many times. This sequence joins TRBV5-1 and TRBJ2-1; 8 bases match TRBD2. The CDR3 is 12 residues long. Germline V lookup: CDR1 SGHRS, CDR2 YFSETQ. The V gene end was trimmed by 2 bases and the J gene end by 9 bases; junction bases not matched to a gene: 1. The CDR3 DNA reads as TGCGCCAGCAGCTTAGCGGGGGCTGAGCAGTTCTTC. This gives the protein CASSLAGAEQFF.

This clonotype showed up many times. The V gene is TRBV25-1, the J gene TRBJ2-1; TRBD2 matches 10 bases. Germline CDR1 and CDR2: MGHDK and SYGVNS. The CDR3 loop spans 16 amino acids. J lost 5 bases, V lost 3 bases, and 7 bases had no gene match. The CDR3 is CASSDPAGGPDNEQFF. The CDR3 DNA sequence: TGTGCCAGCAGTGACCCAGCGGGGGGGCCCGACAATGAGCAGTTCTTC.

This clonotype came up many times. This chain uses TRBV7-3 with TRBJ2-1, with 12 bases lining up with TRBD2. The ends lost 4 bases at V and 6 bases at J; junction bases unmatched: 7. This CDR3 contains 16 residues. Germline-derived CDR1 and CDR2 are SGHTA and FQGTGA. CDR3 DNA: TGTGCCAGCAGCTCCCTTCCTAGCGGGGGGGCCAATGAGCAGTTCTTC. Protein: CASSSLPSGGANEQFF. Full variable domain (outside the CDR3, taken from reference TRBV7-3 and TRBJ2-1): GAGVSQTPSNKVTEKGKYVELRCDPISGHTALYWYRQSLGQGPEFLIYFQGTGAADDSGLPNDRFFAVRPEGSVSTLKIQRTERGDSAVYLCASSSLPSGGANEQFFGPGTRLTVL.

This clonotype occurred many times. This rearrangement joins TRBV20-1 to TRBJ2-7, with 12 bases lining up with TRBD2. Trimming took 3 bases from V and 7 from J; bases not matched to a gene: 7. CDR1 and CDR2 from the germline V gene are DFQATT and SNEGSKA (reference sequence). CDR3 length: 14 amino acids. The CDR3 coding sequence is TGCAGTGCTAGCCAAACTAGCGGGGGGATGGAGCAGTACTTC. It encodes CSASQTSGGMEQYF.

This clonotype has ten or more counts. The chain is built from TRBV29-1 and TRBJ2-7; the D gene could be TRBD1 or TRBD2 (5 bases each). The CDR3 length is 13 residues. V shed 6 bases and J shed 7 bases, with 19 bases lying between them. Per germline, CDR1 SQVTM and CDR2 ANQGSEA. The CDR3 nucleotides are TGCAGCGTCAAAAGAGGGACGGAGTGGGAGCAGTACTTC. Encoded protein: CSVKRGTEWEQYF.

This clonotype was detected ten times or more. This rearrangement joins TRBV9 to TRBJ2-1; D not certain. From germline, CDR1 is SGDLS and CDR2 YYNGEE. This CDR3 has 15 residues. Trimming took off 0 bases at V and 2 bases at J, with 9 bases between the two ends. CDR3 amino acids: CASSVDAVTYNEQFF. The CDR3 bases are TGTGCCAGCAGCGTAGATGCGGTAACCTACAATGAGCAGTTCTTC.

This clonotype was picked up many times. This sequence joins TRBV20-1 and TRBJ2-3; possibly TRBD2 for D (6 bases). The germline V and J ends were trimmed by 5 bases and 5 bases, with 11 bases remaining between them. Germline lookup yields CDR1 DFQATT and CDR2 SNEGSKA (reference sequence). The CDR3 sequence is 12 residues long. CDR3 sequence (DNA): TGCAGTGCTCCCCCCGGGGGAGATACGCAGTATTTT. Protein: CSAPPGGDTQYF.

A note on this clonotype: This is likely an artifact of a read error, given a far larger clone one base away. The chain joins TRBV7-9 to TRBJ2-5, with TRBD2 identical over 15 bases. Germline V gives CDR1 SEHNR, CDR2 FQNEAQ (reference sequence). The CDR3 totals 16 residues. This CDR3 reads CASSGGTSGRQETRYF. CDR3 bases: TGTGCCAGCAGCGGAGGGACTAGCGGGAGGCAAGAGACCCGGTACTTC. Using reference TRBV7-9 and TRBJ2-5 for the parts outside the CDR3, the full variable domain is DTGVSQNPRHKITKRGQNVTFRCDPISEHNRLYWYRQTLGQGPEFLTYFQNEAQLEKSRLLSDRFSAERPKGSFSTLEIQRTEQGDSAMYLCASSGGTSGRQETRYFGPGTRLLVL.

This clonotype was observed at least ten times. CDR3 region: CASSRDRETEAFF. CDR3 DNA: TGTGCCAGCAGCCGGGACAGGGAGACTGAAGCTTTCTTT. This chain connects TRBV7-3 to TRBJ1-1; TRBD1 matches 9 bases. The CDR3 length is 13 residues. Germline CDR1 reads SGHTA; CDR2 reads FQGTGA. Losses at the gene ends were 5 bases for V and 5 bases for J; bases not matched to a gene: 3.

This clonotype was seen at least ten times. The chain couples TRBV2 to TRBJ2-7; 7 bases agree with TRBD2. V shed 8 bases and J 0 bases; nucleotides not matched to a gene: 7. CDR3 size: 14 residues. CDR1 is SNHLY, CDR2 FYNNEI, per germline. The CDR3 loop is CASPSGASSYEQYF. In DNA, the CDR3 is TGTGCCAGCCCCAGCGGGGCGAGCTCCTACGAGCAGTACTTC. The whole variable domain, filled in from reference TRBV2 and TRBJ2-7, reads EPEVTQTPSHQVTQMGQEVILRCVPISNHLYFYWYRQILGQKVEFLVSFYNNEISEKSEIFDDQFSVERPDGSNFTLKIRSTKLEDSAMYFCASPSGASSYEQYFGPGTRLTVT.

The table lists this clonotype with many counts. The rearrangement uses TRBV2 and TRBJ2-1; the D gene is possibly TRBD1 (6 bases). The ends were cut back, 4 bases at V and 10 bases at J, with 20 bases in the middle. Germline V gene lookup returns CDR1 SNHLY and CDR2 FYNNEI. CDR3 length: 15 residues. CDR3 protein: CASSGGIQGSGEQFF. As DNA, the CDR3 is TGTGCCAGCAGTGGTGGGATACAGGGCAGTGGGGAGCAGTTCTTC.

This clonotype was seen repeatedly, ten times or more. The chain carries TRBV4-2 and TRBJ2-2, with TRBD2 matching 14 bases. Germline-derived CDR1 and CDR2 are LGHNA and YNFKEQ. The CDR3 runs to 16 residues. After removal of 6 bases from V and 4 bases from J, the junction contained 4 bases not matched to a gene. CDR3 nucleotides: TGTGCCAGCAGAAATGGACTAGCGGGGGGCACCGGGGAGCTGTTTTTT. Protein product: CASRNGLAGGTGELFF.

Ten or more counts support this clonotype. CDR3 sequence: CASSVRAGGEGYTF. The CDR3 nucleotides are TGTGCCAGCAGCGTCCGGGCAGGAGGTGAGGGCTACACCTTC. The chain couples TRBV28 to TRBJ1-2; D uncertain. Germline CDR1 reads MDHEN; CDR2 reads SYDVKM. The CDR3 covers 14 residues. Trimming pared 6 bases from V and 8 bases from J, leaving 19 bases between.

This clonotype was counted ten times or more. As DNA, the CDR3 is TGCGCCAGCAGCATTACCGGGACAGGGACGACCTACGAGCAGTACTTC. The encoded protein is CASSITGTGTTYEQYF. V usage is TRBV5-1 and J usage is TRBJ2-7; 9 bases match TRBD1. This CDR3 comprises 16 residues. Germline V gives CDR1 SGHRS, CDR2 YFSETQ. Trimming at V came to 4 bases and at J to 2 bases, leaving 10 bases not matched to a gene.

This clonotype was counted ten times or more. J is TRBJ2-3 and V is TRBV7-3, with a tentative D call TRBD2 (6 bases). Per the germline V gene, CDR1 is SGHTA and CDR2 is FQGTGA. Trimming removed 5 bases from V and 8 bases from J, with 20 bases in between. CDR3 length: 15 residues. Here the CDR3 reads CASSPSSVGHGTQYF. Written as DNA, the CDR3 is TGTGCCAGCAGCCCCTCTAGCGTCGGCCACGGTACGCAGTATTTT.

This clonotype has a count of ten or more. The chain recombines TRBV4-1 with TRBJ2-5; D is possibly TRBD1 (6 bases). V gave up 1 base and J gave up 6 bases, with 15 bases separating them. Germline CDR1 and CDR2: MGHRA and YSYEKL. The CDR3 is made up of 15 amino acids. In DNA, the CDR3 is TGCGCCAGCAGCCAAGCCCAGGCAGGGGTACAGACCCAGTACTTC. Its protein product is CASSQAQAGVQTQYF.

This clonotype was seen ten or more times. The gene calls are TRBV6-6 and TRBJ1-2, with 7 bases identical to TRBD1. Trimming at V came to 2 bases and at J to 8 bases, leaving 8 bases not matched to a gene. Germline V lookup: CDR1 MNHNY, CDR2 SVGAGI (reference sequence). The CDR3 spans 14 residues. The CDR3 nucleotides are TGTGCCAGCAGTTACCTGTACGACAGGGAGGGCTACACCTTC. Protein: CASSYLYDREGYTF.

A word on this clonotype: With a much larger clone just one base away, this may be a read error. The V gene is TRBV28, the J gene TRBJ2-5; 10 bases agree with TRBD1. This CDR3 region has 14 residues. V trimming: 6 bases; J trimming: 4 bases; junction bases outside the gene matches: 5. Germline CDR1 and CDR2: MDHEN and SYDVKM. As DNA, the CDR3 is TGTGCCAGCAGCCCACGGACAGGGGGAGAGACCCAGTACTTC. As protein: CASSPRTGGETQYF.

This clonotype was counted many times. V usage is TRBV15 and J usage is TRBJ2-7; TRBD1 aligns across 7 bases. The germline CDR1 and CDR2 sequences are LNHNV and YYDKDF (reference sequence). V shed 0 bases, J shed 2 bases, and the junction held 4 bases outside the gene matches. This CDR3 comprises 15 residues. CDR3 DNA: TGTGCCACCAGCAGAGATACGACAGGGACCTACGAGCAGTACTTC. Its protein is CATSRDTTGTYEQYF.

The sample holds many counts of this clonotype. The rearrangement joins TRBV28 to TRBJ2-1; no reliable D call. This CDR3 region has 9 residues. Trimming left V 5 bases short and J 15 bases short, with 8 bases between. Germline CDR1 and CDR2: MDHEN and SYDVKM. The CDR3 loop reads CASSPPPFF. DNA of the CDR3: TGTGCCAGCAGTCCACCCCCGTTCTTC.

This clonotype has at least ten counts. The chain joins TRBV30 to TRBJ2-5; 9 positions match TRBD1. This CDR3 comprises 16 residues. Germline values: CDR1 GTSNPN, CDR2 SVGIG (reference sequence). V lost 2 bases and J lost 1; bases outside the gene matches: 8. Here the CDR3 DNA reads TGTGCCTGGAGTACCGGGACAGGGAGTATCCAAGAGACCCAGTACTTC. Its protein is CAWSTGTGSIQETQYF.

This clonotype was picked up many times. The rearrangement links TRBV19 to TRBJ1-5, with TRBD1 identical over 8 bases. Trimming at V came to 6 bases and at J to 5 bases, leaving 9 bases not matched to a gene. The CDR3 spans 15 residues. Per the germline V gene, CDR1 is LNHDA and CDR2 is SQIVND (reference sequence). CDR3 amino acids: CASRLYRGSDQPQHF. The CDR3 DNA sequence: TGTGCCAGTAGGCTTTACAGGGGGAGTGATCAGCCCCAGCATTTT.